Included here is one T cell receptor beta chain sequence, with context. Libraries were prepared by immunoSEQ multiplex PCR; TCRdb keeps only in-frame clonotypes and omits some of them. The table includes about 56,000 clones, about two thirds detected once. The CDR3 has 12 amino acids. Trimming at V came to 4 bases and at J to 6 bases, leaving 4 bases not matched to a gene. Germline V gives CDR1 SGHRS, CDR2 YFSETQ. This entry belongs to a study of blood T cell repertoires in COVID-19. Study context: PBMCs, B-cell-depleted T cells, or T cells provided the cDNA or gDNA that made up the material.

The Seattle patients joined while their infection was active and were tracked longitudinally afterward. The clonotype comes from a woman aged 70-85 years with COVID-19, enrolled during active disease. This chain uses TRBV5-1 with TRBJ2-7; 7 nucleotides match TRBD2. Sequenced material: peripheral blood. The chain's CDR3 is CASSREGREQYF. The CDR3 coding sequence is TGCGCCAGCAGCAGGGAGGGCCGCGAGCAGTACTTC.